This T cell receptor (beta chain) was obtained from a study of T cell responses to AZD1222 COVID-19 vaccine. Whole-study results and caveats: CD4 TCRs associated with vaccination spanned spike, dominating at 160-218 and 743-854. Breadth and depth of Spike-specific TCRs rose after two AZD1222 doses.

Repertoires were generated with immunoSEQ multiplex PCR, while TCRdb's copy carries only in-frame clones and drops some. The sample has 120,000 or so clones, roughly 90% seen once. The CDR3 loop spans 13 amino acids. CDR1 and CDR2 (germline): MNHEY, SVGAGI. V was pared by 6 bases and J by 5 bases, with 11 bases between. Details on this clone: Antigen unknown.

The material sequenced was peripheral blood, taken on day 0 of AZD1222 vaccination. The source is an adult in good health. The V gene is TRBV6-5, the J gene TRBJ1-5; D call uncertain. The CDR3: CASRVSVHQPQHF. Here the CDR3 DNA reads TGTGCCAGCAGGGTATCTGTACATCAGCCCCAGCATTTT.